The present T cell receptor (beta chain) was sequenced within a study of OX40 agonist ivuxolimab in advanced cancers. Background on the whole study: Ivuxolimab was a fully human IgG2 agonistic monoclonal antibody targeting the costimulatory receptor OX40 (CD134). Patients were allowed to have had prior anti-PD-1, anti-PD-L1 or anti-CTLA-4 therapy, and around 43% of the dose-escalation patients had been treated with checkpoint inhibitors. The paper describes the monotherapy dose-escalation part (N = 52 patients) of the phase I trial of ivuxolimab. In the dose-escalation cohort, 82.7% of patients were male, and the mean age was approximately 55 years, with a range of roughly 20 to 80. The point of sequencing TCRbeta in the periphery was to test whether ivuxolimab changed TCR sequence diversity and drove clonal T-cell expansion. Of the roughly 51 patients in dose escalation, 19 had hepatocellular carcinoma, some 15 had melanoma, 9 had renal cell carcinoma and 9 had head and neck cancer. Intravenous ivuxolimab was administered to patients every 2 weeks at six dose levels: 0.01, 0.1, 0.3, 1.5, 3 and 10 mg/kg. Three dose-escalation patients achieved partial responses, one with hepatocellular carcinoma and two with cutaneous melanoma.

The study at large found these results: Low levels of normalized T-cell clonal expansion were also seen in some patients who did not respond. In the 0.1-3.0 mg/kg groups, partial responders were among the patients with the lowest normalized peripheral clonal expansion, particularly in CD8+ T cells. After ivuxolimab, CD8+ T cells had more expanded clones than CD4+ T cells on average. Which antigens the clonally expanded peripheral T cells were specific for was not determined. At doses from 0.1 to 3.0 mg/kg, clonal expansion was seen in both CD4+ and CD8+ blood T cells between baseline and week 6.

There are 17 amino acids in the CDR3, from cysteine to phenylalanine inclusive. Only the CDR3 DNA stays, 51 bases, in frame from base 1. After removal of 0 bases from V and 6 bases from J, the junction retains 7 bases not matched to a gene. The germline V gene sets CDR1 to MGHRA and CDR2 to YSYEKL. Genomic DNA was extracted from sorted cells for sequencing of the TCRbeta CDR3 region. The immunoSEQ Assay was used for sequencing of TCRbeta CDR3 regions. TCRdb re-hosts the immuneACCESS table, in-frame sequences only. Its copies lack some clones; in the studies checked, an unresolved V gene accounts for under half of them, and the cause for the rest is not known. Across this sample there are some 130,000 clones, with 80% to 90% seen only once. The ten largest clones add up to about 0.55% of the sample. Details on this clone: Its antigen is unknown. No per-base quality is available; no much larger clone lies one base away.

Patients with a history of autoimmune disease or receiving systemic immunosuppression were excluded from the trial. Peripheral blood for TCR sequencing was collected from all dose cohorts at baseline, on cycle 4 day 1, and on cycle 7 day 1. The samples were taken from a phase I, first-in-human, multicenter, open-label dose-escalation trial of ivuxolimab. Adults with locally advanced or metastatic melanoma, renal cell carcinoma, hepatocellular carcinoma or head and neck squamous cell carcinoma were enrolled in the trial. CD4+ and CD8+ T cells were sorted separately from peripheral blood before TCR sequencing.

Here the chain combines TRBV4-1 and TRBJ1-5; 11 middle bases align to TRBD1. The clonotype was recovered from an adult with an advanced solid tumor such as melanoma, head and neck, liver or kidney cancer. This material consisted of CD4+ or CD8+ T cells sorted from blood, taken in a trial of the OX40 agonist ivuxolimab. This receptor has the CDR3 CASSQDLGTGGSQPQHF. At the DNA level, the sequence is TGCGCCAGCAGCCAAGATCTTGGGACAGGGGGATCTCAGCCCCAGCATTTT.